This entry is about one TCR beta chain. The data were taken from a study of response to subunit inactivated influenza vaccine. TCRdb re-called the RT-PCR reads through MiXCR, storing one row per CDR3 protein. The sample yields roughly 500,000 distinct CDR3 sequences, approximately 20% seen once. CDR3 length: 13 residues. With 7 bases clipped from V and 3 bases from J, the junction kept 4 bases outside the gene matches. From germline, CDR1 is SQVTM and CDR2 ANQGSEA. Separately, the same data were catalogued under a study of T cells expressing NK-cell markers. From that study: TCR beta cDNA was made by 5'RACE template switching with UMIs. In the group of eight sequenced donors, seven were HCMV-seropositive and one was seronegative. Clarity on HCMV specificity was lacking for the expanded NKG2C+ T cell clones.

The source is a man in his fifties who received an inactivated influenza vaccine. This chain uses TRBV29-1 with TRBJ2-2; 8 bases fit TRBD2. The source was CD4+ T cells sorted from PBMCs, collected about 12 days after vaccination. The CDR3 DNA follows: TGCAGCGGCGGGGGGAGGGACACCGGGGAGCTGTTTTTT. Protein product: CSGGGRDTGELFF.